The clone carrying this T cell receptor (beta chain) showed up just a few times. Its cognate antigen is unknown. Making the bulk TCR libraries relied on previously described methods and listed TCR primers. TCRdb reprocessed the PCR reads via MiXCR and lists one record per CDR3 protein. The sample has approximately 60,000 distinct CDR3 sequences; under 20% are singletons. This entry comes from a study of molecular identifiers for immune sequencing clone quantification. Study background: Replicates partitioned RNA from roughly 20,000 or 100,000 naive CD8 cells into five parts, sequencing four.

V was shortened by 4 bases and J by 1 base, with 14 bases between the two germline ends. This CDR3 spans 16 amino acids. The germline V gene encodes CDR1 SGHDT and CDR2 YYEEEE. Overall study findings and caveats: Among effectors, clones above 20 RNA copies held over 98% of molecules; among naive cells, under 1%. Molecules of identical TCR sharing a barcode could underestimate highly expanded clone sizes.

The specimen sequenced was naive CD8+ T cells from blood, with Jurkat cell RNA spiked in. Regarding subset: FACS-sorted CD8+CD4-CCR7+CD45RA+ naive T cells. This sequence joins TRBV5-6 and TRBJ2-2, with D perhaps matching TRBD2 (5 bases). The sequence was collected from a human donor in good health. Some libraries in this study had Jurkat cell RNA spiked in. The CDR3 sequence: CASSPWPEENTGELFF. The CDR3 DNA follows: TGTGCCAGCAGCCCCTGGCCGGAGGAGAACACCGGGGAGCTGTTTTTT.